This is a list of T cell receptor beta chains from one sample in a study of blood T cell repertoires in COVID-19. Only in-frame clones appear in the TCRdb table, and some are missing; sequencing was by immunoSEQ multiplex PCR. This table has under 200,000 clones, around four fifths appearing once. Specimen: peripheral blood. These receptors all come from a woman older than 75 with active or convalescent COVID-19. Each CDR3 is given with its conserved first and last residue. D genes are given only for firm matches. Rows may omit the clone size; those that give it use once, few, many or a size class.

j_call v_call clone_size d_call cdr3_aa cdr3_nt
TRBJ1-5 TRBV24-1 . . CATSDLRGDESQHF TGTGCCACCAGTGATTTGCGGGGAGATGAGTCCCAGCATTTT
TRBJ1-2 TRBV7-9 . . CASSNGGTLRGGYTF TGTGCCAGCAGCAACGGGGGGACGCTAAGGGGAGGCTACACCTTC
TRBJ2-7 TRBV18 . TRBD1 CASSPPRGDRGEYEQYF TGTGCCAGCTCACCACCGAGAGGGGACAGGGGAGAGTACGAGCAGTACTTC
TRBJ1-1 TRBV7-2 once TRBD1 CASSPQSGTANTEAFF TGTGCCAGCAGCCCCCAATCCGGGACAGCGAACACTGAAGCTTTCTTT
TRBJ1-6 TRBV2 . TRBD1 CATTTGAPLGSPLHF TGTGCCACGACGACAGGGGCTCCCCTCGGGTCACCCCTCCACTTT
TRBJ1-4 TRBV19 once TRBD1 CATVDRGYNYEKLFF TGTGCCACCGTCGACAGGGGCTACAATTACGAAAAACTGTTTTTT
TRBJ2-7 TRBV19 . TRBD2 CASTPTSVHYEQYF TGTGCCAGTACCCCGACTAGCGTACACTACGAGCAGTACTTC
TRBJ1-4 TRBV6-2/TRBV6-3 once . CASSSYRATNEKLFF TGTGCCAGCAGTTCTTACAGGGCAACTAATGAAAAACTGTTTTTT
TRBJ1-1 TRBV6-1 . TRBD1 CASSETDRGTEAFF TGTGCCAGCAGTGAAACGGACAGGGGCACTGAAGCTTTCTTT
TRBJ1-1 TRBV21-1 . . CASNPDRNTEAFF TGTGCCAGCAACCCCGACAGGAACACTGAAGCTTTCTTT
TRBJ1-5 TRBV7-8 few . CASSNLPQGTGQPQHF TGTGCCAGCAGCAATCTGCCGCAGGGAACGGGTCAGCCCCAGCATTTT
TRBJ1-4 TRBV6-1 once TRBD1 CASSEQGGMSTNEKLFF TGTGCCAGCAGTGAACAGGGGGGAATGTCAACTAATGAAAAACTGTTTTTT
TRBJ1-4 TRBV27 . . CASSLGQPATNEKLFF TGTGCCAGCAGTTTAGGACAGCCTGCAACTAATGAAAAACTGTTTTTT
TRBJ2-5 TRBV19 . TRBD1 CASSPRTGPGQETQYF TGTGCCAGTAGTCCCCGGACAGGGCCCGGGCAAGAGACCCAGTACTTC